A selection of T cell receptor beta chains follows, all from one sample in a study. One entry per CDR3 protein, called by TCRdb with MiXCR from the RT-PCR reads. The table lists 450 to 650 distinct CDR3 sequences, under 55% of them singletons, with about 44% in the top ten. Specimen: memory CD4+ T cells from salivary gland. The receptors were gathered from a female donor with primary Sjogren's syndrome. Each CDR3 is given with its conserved first and last residue. Each record gives: V gene, clone size, J gene, D gene, CDR3 protein, CDR3 DNA. A D gene is named only where the DNA matches it firmly. Only some rows state a clone size, as once, few, many or a class for expanded clones.

V gene: TRBV12-3/TRBV12-4
clone size: NA
J gene: TRBJ2-4
D gene: TRBD1
CDR3 protein: CASSAGGAKNIQYF
CDR3 DNA: TGTGCCAGCAGCGCAGGGGGAGCCAAAAACATTCAGTACTTC

V gene: TRBV30
clone size: large
J gene: TRBJ2-1
D gene: NA
CDR3 protein: CAWSVGAGYLGEQFF
CDR3 DNA: TGTGCCTGGAGTGTAGGGGCAGGTTATTTGGGTGAGCAGTTCTTC

V gene: TRBV5-6
clone size: medium-sized
J gene: TRBJ2-3
D gene: TRBD2
CDR3 protein: CASSPRLAGGPHTQYF
CDR3 DNA: TGTGCCAGCAGCCCCCGACTAGCGGGAGGGCCTCATACGCAGTATTTT

V gene: TRBV20-1
clone size: NA
J gene: TRBJ2-1
D gene: TRBD2
CDR3 protein: CSATSGGGDEQFF
CDR3 DNA: TGCAGTGCAACTAGCGGGGGCGGGGATGAGCAGTTCTTC

V gene: TRBV6-5
clone size: NA
J gene: TRBJ1-5
D gene: NA
CDR3 protein: CASSSHGSGNQPQHF
CDR3 DNA: TGTGCCAGCAGCTCTCACGGGAGCGGCAATCAGCCCCAGCATTTT

V gene: TRBV20-1
clone size: large
J gene: TRBJ2-6
D gene: NA
CDR3 protein: CSARAHPRGAGANVLTF
CDR3 DNA: TGCAGTGCTAGAGCGCACCCGCGTGGAGCCGGGGCCAACGTCCTGACTTTC

V gene: TRBV7-2
clone size: few
J gene: TRBJ2-3
D gene: NA
CDR3 protein: CASSFSQADTDTQYF
CDR3 DNA: TGTGCCAGCAGCTTTAGCCAGGCGGACACAGATACGCAGTATTTT

V gene: TRBV7-9
clone size: NA
J gene: TRBJ2-1
D gene: NA
CDR3 protein: CASSPDNEQFF
CDR3 DNA: TGTGCCAGCAGCCCCGACAATGAGCAGTTCTTC

V gene: TRBV19
clone size: medium-sized
J gene: TRBJ2-1
D gene: TRBD1
CDR3 protein: CASVSHPGQDNEQFF
CDR3 DNA: TGTGCCAGTGTGTCTCATCCGGGACAGGACAATGAGCAGTTCTTC

V gene: TRBV20-1
clone size: NA
J gene: TRBJ1-1
D gene: TRBD1
CDR3 protein: CSARAGGPDTEAFF
CDR3 DNA: TGCAGTGCTAGAGCAGGGGGCCCGGACACTGAAGCTTTCTTT

V gene: TRBV12-3/TRBV12-4
clone size: large
J gene: TRBJ2-2
D gene: NA
CDR3 protein: CASSLLGTSNTGELFF
CDR3 DNA: TGTGCCAGCAGTTTATTGGGGACCTCGAACACCGGGGAGCTGTTTTTT

V gene: TRBV5-1
clone size: large
J gene: TRBJ1-1
D gene: NA
CDR3 protein: CASSLVPVNTEAFF
CDR3 DNA: TGCGCCAGCAGCTTGGTACCTGTGAACACTGAAGCTTTCTTT

V gene: TRBV18
clone size: NA
J gene: TRBJ1-1
D gene: NA
CDR3 protein: CASSPGGFNTEAFF
CDR3 DNA: TGTGCCAGCTCACCAGGGGGCTTCAACACTGAAGCTTTCTTT

V gene: TRBV12-3/TRBV12-4
clone size: NA
J gene: TRBJ2-3
D gene: TRBD2
CDR3 protein: CASSLELAGVISYTQYF
CDR3 DNA: TGTGCCAGCAGTTTAGAATTAGCGGGGGTAATATCATATACGCAGTATTTT

V gene: TRBV20-1
clone size: large
J gene: TRBJ2-6
D gene: NA
CDR3 protein: CSAIDRHSGANVLTF
CDR3 DNA: TGCAGTGCTATAGACCGTCACTCTGGGGCCAACGTCCTGACTTTC

V gene: TRBV5-5
clone size: few
J gene: TRBJ2-1
D gene: TRBD2
CDR3 protein: CASSLDAGVHNEQFF
CDR3 DNA: TGTGCCAGCAGCTTGGATGCGGGAGTGCACAATGAGCAGTTCTTC

V gene: TRBV10-3
clone size: NA
J gene: TRBJ1-5
D gene: TRBD1
CDR3 protein: CAISGGQNNQPQHF
CDR3 DNA: TGTGCCATCAGTGGGGGACAGAACAATCAGCCCCAGCATTTT

V gene: TRBV29-1
clone size: NA
J gene: TRBJ2-1
D gene: TRBD2
CDR3 protein: CSVRGLADSYNEQFF
CDR3 DNA: TGCAGCGTGAGGGGACTAGCGGACTCCTACAATGAGCAGTTCTTC

V gene: TRBV29-1
clone size: NA
J gene: TRBJ2-4
D gene: NA
CDR3 protein: CSIKGGVHLGNIQYF
CDR3 DNA: TGCAGCATAAAGGGCGGCGTCCATCTCGGAAACATTCAGTACTTC

V gene: TRBV4-1
clone size: NA
J gene: TRBJ2-1
D gene: TRBD2
CDR3 protein: CASSQDRLAGASYNEQFF
CDR3 DNA: TGCGCCAGCAGCCAAGATCGTCTAGCGGGAGCATCCTACAATGAGCAGTTCTTC

V gene: TRBV4-2
clone size: large
J gene: TRBJ2-5
D gene: NA
CDR3 protein: CASSQGRRKETQYF
CDR3 DNA: TGTGCCAGCAGCCAAGGCAGGCGGAAAGAGACCCAGTACTTC

V gene: TRBV5-4
clone size: medium-sized
J gene: TRBJ2-5
D gene: NA
CDR3 protein: CASSLGQKETQYF
CDR3 DNA: TGTGCCAGCAGCTTGGGACAGAAAGAGACCCAGTACTTC

V gene: TRBV6-5
clone size: NA
J gene: TRBJ2-1
D gene: TRBD1
CDR3 protein: CASSYRTGPGYNEQFF
CDR3 DNA: TGTGCCAGCAGTTACCGGACAGGGCCGGGCTACAATGAGCAGTTCTTC

V gene: TRBV5-1
clone size: large
J gene: TRBJ2-5
D gene: NA
CDR3 protein: CASSLYQETQYF
CDR3 DNA: TGCGCCAGCAGCTTGTACCAAGAGACCCAGTACTTC

V gene: TRBV20-1
clone size: large
J gene: TRBJ2-3
D gene: NA
CDR3 protein: CSASGSRISTDTQYF
CDR3 DNA: TGCAGTGCTAGTGGGAGTCGGATAAGCACAGATACGCAGTATTTT

V gene: TRBV20-1
clone size: large
J gene: TRBJ2-1
D gene: TRBD2
CDR3 protein: CSARTSGGASSYNEQFF
CDR3 DNA: TGCAGTGCTAGAACTAGCGGGGGGGCCTCTTCCTACAATGAGCAGTTCTTC

V gene: TRBV29-1
clone size: large
J gene: TRBJ1-4
D gene: NA
CDR3 protein: CSVQQQGLNEKLFF
CDR3 DNA: TGCAGCGTCCAACAACAGGGACTCAATGAAAAACTGTTTTTT

V gene: TRBV7-9
clone size: medium-sized
J gene: TRBJ1-2
D gene: NA
CDR3 protein: CASSVMSVGYGYTF
CDR3 DNA: TGTGCCAGCAGCGTAATGTCGGTGGGCTATGGCTACACCTTC

V gene: TRBV11-2
clone size: NA
J gene: TRBJ1-2
D gene: NA
CDR3 protein: CASSPEDGYGYTF
CDR3 DNA: TGTGCCAGCAGCCCCGAGGACGGCTATGGCTACACCTTC

V gene: TRBV6-1
clone size: NA
J gene: TRBJ1-4
D gene: NA
CDR3 protein: CASSEAQNNEKLFF
CDR3 DNA: TGTGCCAGCAGTGAAGCTCAAAACAATGAAAAACTGTTTTTT

V gene: TRBV3-1
clone size: medium-sized
J gene: TRBJ2-7
D gene: NA
CDR3 protein: CASSRGSNSYEQYF
CDR3 DNA: TGTGCCAGCAGCCGGGGGTCCAACTCCTACGAGCAGTACTTC

V gene: TRBV5-1
clone size: NA
J gene: TRBJ2-3
D gene: TRBD2
CDR3 protein: CASSSEASGGLDTQYF
CDR3 DNA: TGCGCCAGCAGCTCCGAAGCTAGCGGGGGATTAGATACGCAGTATTTT

V gene: TRBV4-2
clone size: hyperexpanded
J gene: TRBJ2-1
D gene: NA
CDR3 protein: CASSQERTGASYNEQFF
CDR3 DNA: TGTGCCAGCAGCCAAGAGAGGACGGGAGCATCCTACAATGAGCAGTTCTTC

V gene: TRBV7-7
clone size: NA
J gene: TRBJ2-1
D gene: NA
CDR3 protein: CASSPQWEAPEQFF
CDR3 DNA: TGTGCTAGCAGCCCGCAGTGGGAGGCCCCCGAGCAGTTCTTC

V gene: TRBV6-5
clone size: NA
J gene: TRBJ2-3
D gene: NA
CDR3 protein: CATSPTRASTDTQYF
CDR3 DNA: TGTGCCACCTCCCCGACCCGGGCTAGCACAGATACGCAGTATTTT

V gene: TRBV20-1
clone size: large
J gene: TRBJ2-3
D gene: NA
CDR3 protein: CSANGVLIGKEIDTQYF
CDR3 DNA: TGCAGTGCTAATGGCGTGTTGATCGGGAAGGAAATAGATACGCAGTATTTT

V gene: TRBV20-1
clone size: large
J gene: TRBJ2-7
D gene: NA
CDR3 protein: CSASLTSYEQYF
CDR3 DNA: TGCAGTGCTAGTCTCACTTCCTACGAGCAGTACTTC

V gene: TRBV3-1
clone size: large
J gene: TRBJ2-7
D gene: NA
CDR3 protein: CASSQEGRANSYEQYF
CDR3 DNA: TGTGCCAGCAGCCAAGAGGGCCGGGCCAACTCCTACGAGCAGTACTTC

V gene: TRBV5-1
clone size: once
J gene: TRBJ1-5
D gene: NA
CDR3 protein: CASSLDGYNQPQHF
CDR3 DNA: TGCGCCAGCAGCTTGGACGGATACAATCAGCCCCAGCATTTT

V gene: TRBV30
clone size: large
J gene: TRBJ2-5
D gene: NA
CDR3 protein: CAWSVRGSLQETQYF
CDR3 DNA: TGTGCCTGGAGTGTCCGGGGGAGCCTCCAAGAGACCCAGTACTTC

V gene: TRBV7-9
clone size: NA
J gene: TRBJ2-1
D gene: NA
CDR3 protein: CASSRHIQEKSYNEQFF
CDR3 DNA: TGTGCCAGCAGCCGCCATATACAGGAGAAGTCCTACAATGAGCAGTTCTTC

V gene: TRBV5-1
clone size: once
J gene: TRBJ1-2
D gene: NA
CDR3 protein: CASSPDRQGYTF
CDR3 DNA: TGCGCCAGCAGCCCTGACCGACAGGGCTACACCTTC

V gene: TRBV6-1
clone size: hyperexpanded
J gene: TRBJ1-1
D gene: NA
CDR3 protein: CASTHDTMNTEAFF
CDR3 DNA: TGTGCCAGCACCCATGATACCATGAACACTGAAGCTTTCTTT

V gene: TRBV3-1
clone size: medium-sized
J gene: TRBJ2-3
D gene: TRBD2
CDR3 protein: CAISQEGREGRNTQYF
CDR3 DNA: TGTGCCATCAGCCAGGAGGGGCGGGAGGGCCGAAATACGCAGTATTTT

V gene: TRBV10-3
clone size: large
J gene: TRBJ2-3
D gene: TRBD2
CDR3 protein: CAISSRAGLAGGSTDTQYF
CDR3 DNA: TGTGCCATCAGCAGTAGAGCCGGACTAGCAGGAGGTAGCACAGATACGCAGTATTTT

V gene: TRBV6-5
clone size: NA
J gene: TRBJ2-3
D gene: TRBD1
CDR3 protein: CASRWGQGTDTQYF
CDR3 DNA: TGTGCCAGCAGATGGGGACAGGGAACAGATACGCAGTATTTT

V gene: TRBV6-1
clone size: NA
J gene: TRBJ1-4
D gene: NA
CDR3 protein: CATRADPSGGNEKLFF
CDR3 DNA: TGTGCCACTCGAGCAGATCCGTCGGGGGGGAATGAAAAACTGTTTTTT

V gene: TRBV7-2
clone size: large
J gene: TRBJ2-2
D gene: NA
CDR3 protein: CASSTRQTGELFF
CDR3 DNA: TGTGCCAGCAGTACAAGACAGACCGGGGAGCTGTTTTTT

V gene: TRBV5-1
clone size: once
J gene: TRBJ2-1
D gene: NA
CDR3 protein: CASSSGSGSEEQFF
CDR3 DNA: TGCGCCAGCAGCTCCGGAAGTGGGTCCGAGGAGCAGTTCTTC

V gene: TRBV20-1
clone size: NA
J gene: TRBJ2-3
D gene: TRBD2
CDR3 protein: CSARTSGTDTQYF
CDR3 DNA: TGCAGTGCTAGAACTAGCGGCACAGATACGCAGTATTTT

V gene: TRBV20-1
clone size: NA
J gene: TRBJ1-1
D gene: NA
CDR3 protein: CSAQPDRNTEAFF
CDR3 DNA: TGCAGTGCTCAACCCGACAGGAACACTGAAGCTTTCTTT